This T cell receptor beta chain was found in a study of T cells in Graves' hyperthyroidism and ophthalmopathy. Remarks on this clonotype: A much larger clone differs by one base, so this may be a read error.

What was amplified from RNA transcripts were TCR beta CDR3 regions. The HTBI set primed first-round TCR CDR3 RT-PCR. TCRdb reprocessed the multiplex PCR reads with MiXCR, giving one entry per CDR3 protein. The data show around 720,000 distinct CDR3 sequences, with just over 35% seen just once and roughly 31% held by the top ten. The sequence derives from a woman aged 35 to 49 with Graves' hyperthyroidism. Material for sequencing was blood.

The CDR3 protein is CASSVGEIQETQYF. CDR3 in DNA: TGTGCCAGCAGCGTCGGGGAGATCCAAGAGACCCAGTACTTC. This sequence joins TRBV9 and TRBJ2-5; possible D gene TRBD2, 5 bases. The V end was cut by 2 bases, the J end by 1 base, with 9 bases between. From germline, CDR1 is SGDLS and CDR2 YYNGEE. The CDR3 covers 14 residues.